This TCR beta chain was identified in a study of cytomegalovirus exposure and HLA in healthy donors. Study observations and caveats: Highly shared sequence variants in one cluster were likely a sequencing artifact.

The PCR ran on 60 Vbeta and 13 Jbeta primers. The assay was immunoSEQ multiplex PCR, and TCRdb's table has in-frame clones only and misses some. This sample has 100,000 to 150,000 clones, with 75% to 85% found just once. For this clone: Its target is unknown.

The sequencing sample was made of PBMCs. The sequence was obtained from a middle-aged man in good health and CMV-seronegative.

The CDR3 here is CASSSGLAGAFVAGEQFF. CDR3 nucleotide sequence: TGCGCCAGCAGCTCGGGACTAGCGGGGGCCTTCGTCGCGGGTGAGCAGTTCTTC. V is TRBV5-1 and J is TRBJ2-1, with 14 bases fitting TRBD2. The CDR3 is 18 residues long. Germline loops: CDR1 SGHRS, CDR2 YFSETQ. J was trimmed by 9 bases and V by 3 bases; bases with no gene match: 14.